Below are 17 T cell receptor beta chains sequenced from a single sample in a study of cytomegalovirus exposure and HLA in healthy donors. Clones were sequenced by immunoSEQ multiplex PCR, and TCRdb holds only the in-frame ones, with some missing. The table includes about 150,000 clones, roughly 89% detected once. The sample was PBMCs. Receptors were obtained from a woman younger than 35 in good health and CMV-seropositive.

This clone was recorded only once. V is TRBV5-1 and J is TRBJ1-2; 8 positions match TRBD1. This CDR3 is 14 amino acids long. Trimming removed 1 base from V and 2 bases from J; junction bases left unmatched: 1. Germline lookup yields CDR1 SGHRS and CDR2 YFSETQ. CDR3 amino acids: CASSLTGGNYGYTF. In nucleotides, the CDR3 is TGCGCCAGCAGCTTGACAGGGGGAAACTATGGCTACACCTTC.

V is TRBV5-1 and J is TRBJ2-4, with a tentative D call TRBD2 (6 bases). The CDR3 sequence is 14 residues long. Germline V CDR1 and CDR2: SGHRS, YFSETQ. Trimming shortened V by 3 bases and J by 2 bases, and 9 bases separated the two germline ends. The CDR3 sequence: CASSSGGTKNIQYF. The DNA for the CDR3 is TGCGCCAGCAGCTCCGGAGGGACCAAAAACATTCAGTACTTC.

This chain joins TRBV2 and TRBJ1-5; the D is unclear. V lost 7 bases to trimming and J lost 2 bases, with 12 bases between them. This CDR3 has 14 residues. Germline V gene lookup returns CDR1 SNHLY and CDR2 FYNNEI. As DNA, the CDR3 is TGTGCCAGCACCCTCAGCGGGGGCAATCAGCCCCAGCATTTT. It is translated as CASTLSGGNQPQHF.

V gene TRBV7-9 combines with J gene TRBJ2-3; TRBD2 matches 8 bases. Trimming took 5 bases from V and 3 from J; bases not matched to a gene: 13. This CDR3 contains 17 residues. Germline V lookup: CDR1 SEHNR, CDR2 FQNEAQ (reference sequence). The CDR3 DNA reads TGTGCCAGCAGCGGACGCGGGGCGGGAGGCCGAACAGATACGCAGTATTTT. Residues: CASSGRGAGGRTDTQYF.

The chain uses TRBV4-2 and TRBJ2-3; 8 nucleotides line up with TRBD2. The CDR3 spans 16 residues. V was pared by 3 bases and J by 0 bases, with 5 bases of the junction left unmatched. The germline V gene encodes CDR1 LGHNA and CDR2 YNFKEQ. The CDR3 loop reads CASSHLTSVSTDTQYF. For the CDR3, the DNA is TGTGCCAGCAGCCACCTGACTAGCGTGAGCACAGATACGCAGTATTTT.

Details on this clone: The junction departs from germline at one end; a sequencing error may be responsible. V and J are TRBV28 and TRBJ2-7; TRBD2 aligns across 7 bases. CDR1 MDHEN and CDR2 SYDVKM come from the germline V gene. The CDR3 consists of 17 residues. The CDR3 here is CASTLGVMVGLGGEQYF. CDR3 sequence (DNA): TGTGCCAGCACTTTAGGGGTGATGGTCGGACTAGGAGGCGAGCAGTACTTC. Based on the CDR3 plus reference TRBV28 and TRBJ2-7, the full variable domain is DVKVTQSSRYLVKRTGEKVFLECVQDMDHENMFWYRQDPGLGLRLIYFSYDVKMKEKGDIPEGYSVSREKKERFSLILESASTNQTSMYLCASTLGVMVGLGGEQYFGPGTRLTVT.

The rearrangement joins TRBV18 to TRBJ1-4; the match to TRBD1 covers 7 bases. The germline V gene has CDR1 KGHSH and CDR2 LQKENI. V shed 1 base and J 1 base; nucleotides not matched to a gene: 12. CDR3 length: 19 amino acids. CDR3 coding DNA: TGTGCCAGCTCACCACTTGGGACAGTACAGGGGCTAACTAATGAAAAACTGTTTTTT. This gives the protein CASSPLGTVQGLTNEKLFF.

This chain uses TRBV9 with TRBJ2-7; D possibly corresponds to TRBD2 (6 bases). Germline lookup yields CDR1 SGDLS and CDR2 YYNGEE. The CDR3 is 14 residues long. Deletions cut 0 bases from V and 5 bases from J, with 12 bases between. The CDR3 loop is CASSVGLEIHEQYF. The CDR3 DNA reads TGTGCCAGCAGCGTAGGACTAGAGATCCACGAGCAGTACTTC. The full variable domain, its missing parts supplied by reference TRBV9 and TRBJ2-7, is DSGVTQTPKHLITATGQRVTLRCSPRSGDLSVYWYQQSLDQGLQFLIQYYNGEERAKGNILERFSAQQFPDLHSELNLSSLELGDSALYFCASSVGLEIHEQYFGPGTRLTVT.

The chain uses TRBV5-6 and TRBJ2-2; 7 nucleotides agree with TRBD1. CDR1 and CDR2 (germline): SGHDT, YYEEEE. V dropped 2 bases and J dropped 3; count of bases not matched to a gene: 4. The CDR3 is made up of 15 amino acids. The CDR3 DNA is TGTGCCAGCAGCTTCTATACAGGGGACACCGGGGAGCTGTTTTTT. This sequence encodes CASSFYTGDTGELFF.

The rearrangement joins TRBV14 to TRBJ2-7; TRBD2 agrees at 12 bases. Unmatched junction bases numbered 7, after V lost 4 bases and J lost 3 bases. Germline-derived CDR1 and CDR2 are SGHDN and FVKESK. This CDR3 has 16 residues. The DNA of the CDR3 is TGTGCCAGCAGCCTTGGTGGACTAGCGGGGCGCTACGAGCAGTACTTC. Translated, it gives CASSLGGLAGRYEQYF.

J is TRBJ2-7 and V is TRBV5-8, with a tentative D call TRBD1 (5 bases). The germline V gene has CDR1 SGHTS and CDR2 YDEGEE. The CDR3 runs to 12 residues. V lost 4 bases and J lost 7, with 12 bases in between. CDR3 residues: CASSRQRLEQYF. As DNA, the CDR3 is TGTGCCAGCAGCCGACAGCGCCTGGAGCAGTACTTC. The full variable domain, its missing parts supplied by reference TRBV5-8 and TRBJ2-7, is EAGVTQSPTHLIKTRGQQATLRCSPISGHTSVYWYQQALGLGLQFLLWYDEGEERNRGNFPPRFSGRQFPNYSSELNVNALELEDSALYLCASSRQRLEQYFGPGTRLTVT.

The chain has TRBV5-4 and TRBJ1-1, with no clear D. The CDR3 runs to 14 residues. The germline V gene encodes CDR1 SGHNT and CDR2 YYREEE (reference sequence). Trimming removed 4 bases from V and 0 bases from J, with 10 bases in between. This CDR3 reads CASSPASMNTEAFF. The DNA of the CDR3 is TGTGCCAGCAGCCCCGCGTCGATGAACACTGAAGCTTTCTTT.

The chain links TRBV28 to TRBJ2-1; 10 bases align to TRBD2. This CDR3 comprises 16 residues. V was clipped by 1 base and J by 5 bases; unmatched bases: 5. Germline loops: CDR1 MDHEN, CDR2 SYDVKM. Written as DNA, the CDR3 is TGTGCCAGCAGTTTATTCCGGACTAGCGGAAACAATGAGCAGTTCTTC. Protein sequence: CASSLFRTSGNNEQFF.

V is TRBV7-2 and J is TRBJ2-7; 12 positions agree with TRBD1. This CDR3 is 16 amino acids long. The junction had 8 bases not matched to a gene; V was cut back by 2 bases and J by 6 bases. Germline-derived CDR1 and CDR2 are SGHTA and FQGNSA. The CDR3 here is CASSLSTGQGALEQYF. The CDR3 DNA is TGTGCCAGCAGCTTAAGCACGGGACAGGGGGCCCTCGAGCAGTACTTC.

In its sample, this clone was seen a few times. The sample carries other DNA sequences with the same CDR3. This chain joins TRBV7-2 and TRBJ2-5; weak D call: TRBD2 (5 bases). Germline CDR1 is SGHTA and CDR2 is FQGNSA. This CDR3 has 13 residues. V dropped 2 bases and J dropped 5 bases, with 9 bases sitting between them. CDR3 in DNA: TGTGCCAGCAGCTTATTAGGCGGGGAGACCCAGTACTTC. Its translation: CASSLLGGETQYF.

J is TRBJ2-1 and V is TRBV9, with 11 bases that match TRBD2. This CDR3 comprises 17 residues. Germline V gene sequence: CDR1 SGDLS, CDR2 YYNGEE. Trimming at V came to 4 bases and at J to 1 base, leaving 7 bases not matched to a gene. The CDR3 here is CASSPEGLAASYNEQFF. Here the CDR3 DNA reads TGTGCCAGCAGCCCCGAGGGACTAGCGGCGTCCTACAATGAGCAGTTCTTC.

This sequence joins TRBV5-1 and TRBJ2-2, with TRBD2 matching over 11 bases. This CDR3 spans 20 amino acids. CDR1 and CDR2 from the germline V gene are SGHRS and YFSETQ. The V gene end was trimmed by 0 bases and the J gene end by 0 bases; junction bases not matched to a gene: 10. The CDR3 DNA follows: TGCGCCAGCAGCTTGGCCCTAGCGGGAGGTGGTAGGGCGAACACCGGGGAGCTGTTTTTT. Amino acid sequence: CASSLALAGGGRANTGELFF. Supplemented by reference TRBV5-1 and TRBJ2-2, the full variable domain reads KAGVTQTPRYLIKTRGQQVTLSCSPISGHRSVSWYQQTPGQGLQFLFEYFSETQRNKGNFPGRFSGRQFSNSRSEMNVSTLELGDSALYLCASSLALAGGGRANTGELFFGEGSRLTVL.